The sequence of this T cell receptor (beta chain) was determined in a study of blood T cell repertoires in COVID-19. In the study overall: Samples representing acute and convalescent COVID-19 were sourced from the United States, Italy and Spain.

In the authors' methods: Amplification with reference gene primers provided the estimates of nucleated cell counts. Using immunoSEQ multiplex PCR, the repertoire was profiled, and TCRdb retains in-frame clones only, with some absent. V and J calls and clone size are those listed in that table; D and trimming were worked out from the DNA. Here the sample spans around 170,000 clones, around 80% being singletons. Researchers sorted participants into cohorts using their self-reported clinical history. V lost 3 bases to trimming and J lost 7 bases; unmatched junction nucleotides: 6. Germline CDR1 and CDR2: GTSNPN and SVGIG (reference sequence). CDR3 length: 14 amino acids.

Sequencing used PBMCs or T cells enriched from blood (not recorded which). This sequence joins TRBV30 and TRBJ1-6; 7 bases align to TRBD1. The receptor's source is a man aged 45-65 years who had recovered from COVID-19. CDR3 DNA sequence: TGTGCCTGGAGGACACAGGGGCGCAATTCACCCCTCCACTTT. Amino acid sequence: CAWRTQGRNSPLHF.